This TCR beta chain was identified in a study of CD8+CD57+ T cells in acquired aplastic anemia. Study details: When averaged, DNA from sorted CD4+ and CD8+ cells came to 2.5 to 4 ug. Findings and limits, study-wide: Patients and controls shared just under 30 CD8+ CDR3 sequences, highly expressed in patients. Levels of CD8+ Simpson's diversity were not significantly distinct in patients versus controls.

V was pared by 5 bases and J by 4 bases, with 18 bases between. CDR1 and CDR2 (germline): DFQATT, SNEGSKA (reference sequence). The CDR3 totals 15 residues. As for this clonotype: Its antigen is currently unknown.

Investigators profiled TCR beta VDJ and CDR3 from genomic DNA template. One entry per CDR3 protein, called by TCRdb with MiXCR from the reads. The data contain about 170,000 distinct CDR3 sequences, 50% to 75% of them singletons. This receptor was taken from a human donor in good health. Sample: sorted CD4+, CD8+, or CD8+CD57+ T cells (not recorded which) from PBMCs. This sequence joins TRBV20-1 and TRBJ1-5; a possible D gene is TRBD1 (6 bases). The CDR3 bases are TGCAGTGCTGAGGACAGAATTACGCCTAATCAGCCCCAGCATTTT. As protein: CSAEDRITPNQPQHF.